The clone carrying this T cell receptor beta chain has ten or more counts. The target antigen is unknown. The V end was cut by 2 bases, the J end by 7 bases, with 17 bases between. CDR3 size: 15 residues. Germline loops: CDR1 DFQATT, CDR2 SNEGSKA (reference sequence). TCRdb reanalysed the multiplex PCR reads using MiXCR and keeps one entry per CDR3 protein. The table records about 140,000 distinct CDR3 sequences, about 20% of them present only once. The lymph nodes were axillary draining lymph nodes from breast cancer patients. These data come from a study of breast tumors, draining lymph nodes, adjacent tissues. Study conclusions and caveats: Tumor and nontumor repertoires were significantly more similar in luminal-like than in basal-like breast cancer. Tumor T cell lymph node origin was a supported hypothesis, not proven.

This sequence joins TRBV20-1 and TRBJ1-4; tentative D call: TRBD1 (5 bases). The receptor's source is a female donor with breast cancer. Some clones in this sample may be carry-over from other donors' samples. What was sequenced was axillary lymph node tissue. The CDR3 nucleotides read TGCAGTGCTAGACGCCTCCAAGGGGCGCGTGAAAAACTGTTTTTT. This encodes CSARRLQGAREKLFF.